This T cell receptor beta chain came from a study of blood T cell repertoires in COVID-19 (dated by TCRdb to the early 2020s). Context from the whole study: The collaborator samples originated in the United States, Italy and Spain and spanned the acute and convalescent phases of COVID-19. The material from the prospective study consisted of cDNA or gDNA derived from T cells, B-cell-depleted T cells, or PBMCs. The dataset comprised deeply sampled blood TCRbeta repertoires from subjects exposed to, actively infected with, or recovered from COVID-19. A freely available public database, intended as a resource for researchers studying the immune response to SARS-CoV-2, is where the repertoires were released. The samples were drawn from two sources: the first 160 participants of the ongoing ImmuneRACE study, and 950 to 1,500 subjects contributed by 6 global collaborators. Nearly every sample came with metadata listing a de-identified subject ID, COVID-19 status, age in years and sex. Where available, HLA class I and class II types were obtained from metadata supplied by the sample provider rather than from assay-based typing. Paper-wide results and their limitations: The amount of clinical and demographic metadata varied by source and participant and was provided uncurated.

On this clone itself: This receptor's antigen is unknown. Base quality data are lacking; no much larger clone is found one base away.

In the prospective study, participants were roughly 18 to 95 years old, resided in under 30 geographic areas of the United States, and were enrolled through a virtual design. To assign participants to cohorts, the prospective study relied on clinical history that participants themselves reported in a screening survey and a study questionnaire. ImmuneRACE Cohort 3 recovered participants were defined by two consecutive negative NP/OP PCR tests, healthcare professional clearance, or symptom resolution. Each participant in the prospective study had whole blood, serum and a nasopharyngeal or oropharyngeal swab collected by mobile phlebotomists. Over a roughly 2-month period, participants in the prospective study had the option of providing additional blood draws and questionnaires. Before DNA extraction, prospective study blood samples were shipped either frozen or at room temperature. The immunoSEQ Assay, a bias-controlled multiplex PCR, was used to amplify TCRbeta CDR3 regions from genomic DNA. The paper's processing steps were these. Nucleated cell counts per sample were estimated from amplification of reference gene primers within the assay. To quantify the absolute abundance of each unique TCRbeta CDR3 rearrangement, sequence reads were collapsed and filtered. Productive Simpson clonality was computed per sample as the square root of Simpson's diversity index over productive rearrangements. This is the immuneACCESS table as TCRdb keeps it, with only in-frame sequences that have V and J called. A part of the clones is gone; compared with another copy, unresolved V genes explain less than half, and the rest is unexplained. Clone size and V and J calls were adopted from that table, with D and trimming inferred from the DNA. Within this sample are 350,000 or so clones, with 92% of them counted one time only. Of the sample, under 20% falls within the top ten clones.

There are 15 amino acids in the CDR3, from cysteine to phenylalanine inclusive. Only the CDR3 portion is preserved as DNA: 45 bases, with reading frame beginning at the first base. Looking up the germline V gene yields CDR1 SGHAT and CDR2 FQNNGV. Deletion took 0 bases off V and 0 bases off J, with a span of 7 bases between the germline ends. The clonotype originates from a woman under 40 who had recovered from COVID-19. The sequencing sample was made of PBMCs or T cells enriched from blood (not recorded which). This chain is built from TRBV11-2 and TRBJ2-3; a confident D gene designation cannot be given. The nucleotide sequence is given as TGTGCCAGCAGCTTAGATCCCACTAGCACAGATACGCAGTATTTT. The resulting protein is CASSLDPTSTDTQYF. Extended through the reference TRBV11-2 and TRBJ2-3 proteins, this CDR3 yields the full variable domain: EAGVAQSPRYKIIEKRQSVAFWCNPISGHATLYWYQQILGQGPKLLIQFQNNGVVDDSQLPKDRFSAERLKGVDSTLKIQPAKLEDSAVYLCASSLDPTSTDTQYFGPGTRLTVL.